The clone carrying this T cell receptor beta chain showed up just once. Its antigen is undetermined. The sample is drawn from a study of T cells after posttransplantation cyclophosphamide. Peripheral blood was collected from the related graft donor on the marrow donation day. The protocol was immunoSEQ multiplex PCR, while the TCRdb copy is restricted to in-frame clones and leaves out a portion. The sample lists 12,000 to 15,000 clones, roughly 71% occurring once. Study-wide findings and caveats: After PTCy, TRB diversity resembled that of CNI/methotrexate controls. Donor-recipient repertoire similarity was low at 1-2 months, rising over year one. Tissue-infiltrating T cells from skin or gut overlapped little with blood T cells.

The TCR comes from a middle-aged man. The sequenced sample consisted of memory CD4+ T cells sorted from PBMCs.

CDR3 region: CASSSTGGYEQYF. The CDR3 coding sequence is TGTGCCAGCAGCTCTACAGGGGGATACGAGCAGTACTTC. The rearrangement joins TRBV7-9 to TRBJ2-7; 8 nucleotides agree with TRBD1. Trimming took 4 bases from V and 4 from J; bases not matched to a gene: 3. Germline V gene data show CDR1 as SEHNR and CDR2 as FQNEAQ (reference sequence). This CDR3 spans 13 amino acids.